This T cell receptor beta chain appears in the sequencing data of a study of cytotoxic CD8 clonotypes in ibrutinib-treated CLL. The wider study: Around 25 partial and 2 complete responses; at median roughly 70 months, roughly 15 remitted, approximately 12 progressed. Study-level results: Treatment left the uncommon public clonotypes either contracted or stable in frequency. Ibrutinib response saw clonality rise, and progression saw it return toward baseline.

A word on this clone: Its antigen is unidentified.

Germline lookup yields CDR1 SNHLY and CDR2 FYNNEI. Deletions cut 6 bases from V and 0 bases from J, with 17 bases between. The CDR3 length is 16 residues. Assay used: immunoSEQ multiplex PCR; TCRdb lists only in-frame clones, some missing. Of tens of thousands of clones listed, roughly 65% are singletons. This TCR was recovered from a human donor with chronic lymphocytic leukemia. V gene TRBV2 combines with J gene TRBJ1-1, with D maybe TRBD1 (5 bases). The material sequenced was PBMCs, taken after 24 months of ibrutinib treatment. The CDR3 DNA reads TGTGCCAGCAGAGCACAACCCGGGACGGTGAACACTGAAGCTTTCTTT. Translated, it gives CASRAQPGTVNTEAFF.